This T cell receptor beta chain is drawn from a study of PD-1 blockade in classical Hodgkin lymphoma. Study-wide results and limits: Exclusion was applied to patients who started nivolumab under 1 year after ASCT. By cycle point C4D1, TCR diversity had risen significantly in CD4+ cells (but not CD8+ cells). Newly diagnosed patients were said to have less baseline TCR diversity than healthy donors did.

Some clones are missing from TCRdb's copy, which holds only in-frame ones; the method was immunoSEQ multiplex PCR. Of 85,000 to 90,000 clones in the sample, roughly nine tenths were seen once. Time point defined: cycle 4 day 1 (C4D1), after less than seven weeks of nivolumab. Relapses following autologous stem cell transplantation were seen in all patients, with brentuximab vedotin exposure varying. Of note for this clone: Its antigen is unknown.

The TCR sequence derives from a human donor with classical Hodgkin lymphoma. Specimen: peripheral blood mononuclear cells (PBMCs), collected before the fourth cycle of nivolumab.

CDR3 coding DNA: TGCAGCGTTGAGGTGACAGAACCGAACACCGGGGAGCTGTTTTTT. Its translation is CSVEVTEPNTGELFF. This sequence joins TRBV29-1 and TRBJ2-2, with TRBD1 as a possible D gene (5 bases). Germline CDR1 reads SQVTM; CDR2 reads ANQGSEA. This CDR3 region has 15 residues. The V gene lost 3 bases and the J gene lost 0 bases, with 11 bases spanning the gap.